The 21 T cell receptor beta chains below were found in one sample sequenced in a study of OX40 agonist ivuxolimab in advanced cancers. Here immunoSEQ multiplex PCR was the method, and the copy in TCRdb shows in-frame clones only, minus some. Found here are some 83,000 clones, approximately 88% of them singletons; the top ten hold roughly 7.3%. Sequencing used CD4+ or CD8+ T cells sorted from blood, obtained in a trial of the OX40 agonist ivuxolimab. These receptors were taken from an adult with an advanced solid tumor such as melanoma, head and neck, liver or kidney cancer.

The chain recombines TRBV5-1 with TRBJ1-3; D possibly corresponds to TRBD1 (6 bases). This CDR3 region has 16 residues. The germline gives CDR1 SGHRS, CDR2 YFSETQ. V shed 1 base and J shed 0 bases, with 11 bases lying between them. The CDR3 reads CASSLKGDTSGNTIYF. DNA for the CDR3: TGCGCCAGCAGCTTGAAGGGGGATACCTCTGGAAACACCATATATTTT.

The chain is built from TRBV5-1 and TRBJ2-5; weak D call: TRBD2 (6 bases). Germline CDR1 is SGHRS and CDR2 is YFSETQ. V dropped 4 bases and J dropped 1 base, with 11 bases sitting between them. This CDR3 is 14 amino acids long. In nucleotides, the CDR3 is TGCGCCAGCAGCACAGGTAGCGGCCAAGAGACCCAGTACTTC. Protein: CASSTGSGQETQYF.

This chain connects TRBV5-4 to TRBJ1-2, with D maybe TRBD1 (6 bases). CDR1 and CDR2 from the germline V gene are SGHNT and YYREEE (reference sequence). The ends were cut back, 4 bases at V and 5 bases at J, with 18 bases in the middle. The CDR3 spans 15 residues. The CDR3 DNA follows: TGTGCCAGCAGCCCCGTGGATCGCAGGGGATATGGCTACACCTTC. Its translation is CASSPVDRRGYGYTF.

The rearrangement joins TRBV19 to TRBJ1-1; maybe TRBD1 (5 bases). The CDR3 loop spans 15 amino acids. Per germline, CDR1 LNHDA and CDR2 SQIVND (reference sequence). Trimming cost V 1 base and J 1 base, with 10 bases left between them. The CDR3 spells CASSIGQGANTEAFF. In nucleotides, the CDR3 is TGTGCCAGTAGTATAGGGCAGGGCGCGAACACTGAAGCTTTCTTT.

The genes are TRBV6-4 and TRBJ1-2; TRBD1 is a possible D gene (5 bases). The CDR3 is 13 amino acids. The germline gives CDR1 MRHNA, CDR2 SNTAGT. The ends were cut back, 5 bases at V and 2 bases at J, with 9 bases in the middle. The CDR3 reads CASSSGTNYGYTF. DNA for the CDR3: TGTGCCAGCAGTTCCGGGACCAACTATGGCTACACCTTC.

The V call is TRBV6-4, the J call TRBJ2-5; D possibly uses TRBD1 or TRBD2 (5 bases each). The CDR3 length is 13 residues. Germline V CDR1 and CDR2: MRHNA, SNTAGT. The V gene lost 4 bases and the J gene lost 5 bases, with 11 bases spanning the gap. CDR3 protein: CASSGQGAETQYF. CDR3 DNA sequence: TGTGCCAGCAGTGGTCAGGGAGCGGAGACCCAGTACTTC.

The gene calls are TRBV5-4 and TRBJ1-2; 9 bases line up with TRBD1. Looked up from germline, CDR1 is SGHNT and CDR2 is YYREEE (reference sequence). J lost 5 bases, V lost 5 bases, and 10 bases had no gene match. The CDR3 extends over 15 amino acids. This CDR3 reads CASRPRDRDTYGYTF. CDR3 nucleotides: TGTGCCAGCAGACCCCGGGACAGGGATACTTATGGCTACACCTTC.

V usage is TRBV4-1 and J usage is TRBJ2-7; 7 positions agree with TRBD1. The V and J ends lost 5 bases and 5 bases, in that order; junction bases with no gene match: 6. The CDR3 length is 13 residues. Per the germline V gene, CDR1 is MGHRA and CDR2 is YSYEKL. The CDR3 sequence: CASSIDRDHEQYF. The CDR3 DNA reads as TGCGCCAGCAGCATTGACAGGGACCACGAGCAGTACTTC.

The genes are TRBV10-2 and TRBJ2-3; 10 nucleotides align to TRBD2. The V and J ends lost 2 bases and 5 bases, in that order; junction bases with no gene match: 10. CDR3 length: 17 amino acids. Germline loops: CDR1 WSHSY, CDR2 SAAADI. In DNA form, the CDR3 reads TGCGCCAGCAGTGAGGGCCTAGCGGGGGTCGTGATAGATACGCAGTATTTT. It translates to CASSEGLAGVVIDTQYF.

This chain connects TRBV4-3 to TRBJ2-7; the D is unclear. Germline values: CDR1 LGHNA, CDR2 YSLEER. The CDR3 spans 15 residues. The germline V and J ends were trimmed by 0 bases and 4 bases, with 13 bases remaining between them. CDR3 DNA sequence: TGCGCCAGCAGCCAAGAAAATAAGGCAGCATACGAGCAGTACTTC. This codes for CASSQENKAAYEQYF.

The gene calls are TRBV7-2 and TRBJ1-3; D remains ambiguous. V dropped 0 bases and J dropped 6 bases, with 0 bases sitting between them. The germline CDR1 and CDR2 sequences are SGHTA and FQGNSA. This CDR3 has 11 amino acids. CDR3 bases: TGTGCCAGCAGCTTAGCAAACACCATATATTTT. Its protein product is CASSLANTIYF.

The chain carries TRBV20-1 and TRBJ2-7, with TRBD1 as a possible D gene (6 bases). The CDR3 spans 11 residues. Trimming removed 2 bases from V and 4 bases from J, with 6 bases in between. Germline V gene sequence: CDR1 DFQATT, CDR2 SNEGSKA (reference sequence). In DNA, the CDR3 is TGCAGTGCTAGAAGGGGGTACGAGCAGTACTTC. Amino acids: CSARRGYEQYF.

This chain connects TRBV4-1 to TRBJ2-4; maybe TRBD2 (7 bases). CDR1 and CDR2 (germline): MGHRA, YSYEKL. The CDR3 sequence is 17 residues long. Trimming pared 1 base from V and 6 bases from J, leaving 19 bases between. CDR3 nucleotides: TGCGCCAGCAGCCAAGTCTCGGGGGGCCATTCGGGAAACATTCAGTACTTC. As protein: CASSQVSGGHSGNIQYF.

The V call is TRBV7-9, the J call TRBJ2-2; D is undetermined. The germline V and J ends were trimmed by 5 bases and 3 bases, with 10 bases remaining between them. The germline CDR1 and CDR2 sequences are SEHNR and FQNEAQ (reference sequence). The CDR3 totals 14 residues. This CDR3 is CASSPWTDTGELFF. Here the CDR3 DNA reads TGTGCCAGCAGCCCTTGGACGGACACCGGGGAGCTGTTTTTT. The whole variable domain, filled in from reference TRBV7-9 and TRBJ2-2, reads DTGVSQNPRHKITKRGQNVTFRCDPISEHNRLYWYRQTLGQGPEFLTYFQNEAQLEKSRLLSDRFSAERPKGSFSTLEIQRTEQGDSAMYLCASSPWTDTGELFFGEGSRLTVL.

The CDR3 region has the DNA TGTGCCAGCAGTCGGACAGGCCTAAATCAGCCCCAGCATTTT. Translated, it gives CASSRTGLNQPQHF. The chain uses TRBV27 and TRBJ1-5, with 7 bases that match TRBD1. V lost 5 bases, J lost 4 bases, and 5 bases stayed unmatched. The V gene's germline CDR1 is MNHEY and CDR2 SMNVEV (reference sequence). The CDR3 is made up of 14 amino acids.

The chain recombines TRBV5-4 with TRBJ2-7; the match to TRBD1 covers 9 bases. V gave up 4 bases and J gave up 1 base; unmatched junction bases: 3. The CDR3 spans 14 residues. The germline CDR1 and CDR2 sequences are SGHNT and YYREEE (reference sequence). The CDR3 bases are TGTGCCAGCAGCCGCGGGACAGGGTCCTACGAGCAGTACTTC. Its translation is CASSRGTGSYEQYF.

The chain joins TRBV11-2 to TRBJ1-3; TRBD1 matches 8 bases. In germline, CDR1 is SGHAT, CDR2 FQNNGV. V was pared by 3 bases and J by 7 bases, with 11 bases of the junction left unmatched. The CDR3 loop spans 16 amino acids. CDR3 bases: TGTGCCAGCAGCTTCTTCAGGACAGGGACGAGGAACACCATATATTTT. It yields the protein CASSFFRTGTRNTIYF. Filled out from reference TRBV11-2 and TRBJ1-3, the complete variable domain reads EAGVAQSPRYKIIEKRQSVAFWCNPISGHATLYWYQQILGQGPKLLIQFQNNGVVDDSQLPKDRFSAERLKGVDSTLKIQPAKLEDSAVYLCASSFFRTGTRNTIYFGEGSWLTVV.

A few counts support this clone. The J gene is TRBJ1-1, the V gene TRBV19; D remains ambiguous. Looked up from germline, CDR1 is LNHDA and CDR2 is SQIVND (reference sequence). This CDR3 contains 13 residues. The ends were cut back, 9 bases at V and 1 base at J, with 12 bases in the middle. The CDR3 DNA reads TGTGCCAGCCACGAGGTATCGAACACTGAAGCTTTCTTT. As protein: CASHEVSNTEAFF.

V is TRBV5-6 and J is TRBJ2-5; TRBD2 might be the D (6 bases). Trimming left V 1 base short and J 5 bases short, with 9 bases between. Germline CDR1 is SGHDT and CDR2 is YYEEEE. The CDR3 spans 13 residues. The DNA of the CDR3 is TGTGCCAGCAGCTTGACAGGAGGGGAGACCCAGTACTTC. This gives the protein CASSLTGGETQYF.

V usage is TRBV11-1 and J usage is TRBJ2-3; D might be TRBD2 (6 bases). Looked up from germline, CDR1 is SGHAT and CDR2 is FQDESV (reference sequence). The CDR3 contains 16 residues. V was shortened by 5 bases and J by 2 bases, with 17 bases between the two germline ends. Here the CDR3 DNA reads TGTGCCAGCAGCCTACAAGTAGCGGCTGACACAGATACGCAGTATTTT. Amino acid sequence: CASSLQVAADTDTQYF.

This clone was seen once. The V and J genes are TRBV4-3 and TRBJ2-1; D unresolved. CDR1 and CDR2 from the germline V gene are LGHNA and YSLEER. This CDR3 contains 14 residues. Trimming took 4 bases from V and 3 from J, leaving 10 bases between them. CDR3 DNA: TGCGCCAGCAGCCCCTTTAGGAGCTACAATGAGCAGTTCTTC. It encodes CASSPFRSYNEQFF.